A selection of T cell receptor beta chains follows, all from one sample in a study of blood T cell repertoires in COVID-19. Libraries were prepared by immunoSEQ multiplex PCR; TCRdb keeps only in-frame clonotypes and omits some of them. Altogether 160,000 or so clones are present, about four fifths being singletons, with the ten largest covering around 7%. Sequencing was done on a sample of peripheral blood. These receptors were obtained from a man aged 65 to 79 with active or convalescent COVID-19. The CDR3 runs from the conserved cysteine through the conserved F or W. Fields, in order: clone size, V gene, J gene, D gene, CDR3 DNA, CDR3 protein. D genes are given only for firm matches. Rows give clone size only sometimes, using once, few, many, or a class for an expanded clone.

size: NA; V: TRBV4-3; J: TRBJ2-7; D: TRBD1; DNA: TGCGCCAGCAGCCTCGGACAGGGGTTGAGCTCCTACGAGCAGTACTTC; CDR3: CASSLGQGLSSYEQYF
size: NA; V: TRBV7-9; J: TRBJ1-2; D: TRBD1; DNA: TGTGCCAGCAGCCCCTCTGGCACAGGGGGCGCGTATGGCTACACCTTC; CDR3: CASSPSGTGGAYGYTF
size: NA; V: TRBV4-1; J: TRBJ1-6; D: NA; DNA: TGCGCCAGCAGCCAAAGTACAGGGAATTCACCCCTCCACTTT; CDR3: CASSQSTGNSPLHF
size: NA; V: TRBV5-1; J: TRBJ1-4; D: TRBD1; DNA: TGCGCCAGCAGCTTTGGACAGGGCGCTAATGAAAAACTGTTTTTT; CDR3: CASSFGQGANEKLFF
size: NA; V: TRBV19; J: TRBJ2-7; D: TRBD2; DNA: TGTGCCAGTAGCCCGGGACTAAACTACGAGCAGTACTTC; CDR3: CASSPGLNYEQYF
size: NA; V: TRBV18; J: TRBJ2-1; D: NA; DNA: TGTGCCAGCTCACTCTCTTATGGGGGGACGTACAATGAGCAGTTCTTC; CDR3: CASSLSYGGTYNEQFF
size: NA; V: TRBV7-9; J: TRBJ2-1; D: NA; DNA: TGTGCCAGCAGCCCTACGGACAAGGAAGGTCTAAGGGGTGAGCAGTTCTTC; CDR3: CASSPTDKEGLRGEQFF
size: once; V: TRBV5-4; J: TRBJ2-7; D: NA; DNA: TGTGCCAGCAGCTTCCGACAGGATTCCTACGAGCAGTACTTC; CDR3: CASSFRQDSYEQYF
size: few; V: TRBV7-8; J: TRBJ1-1; D: NA; DNA: TGTGCCAGCAGCTTAAGGGTATGGGAGGGAGAGTGGGAAGTGACTGAAGCTTTCTTT; CDR3: CASSLRVWEGEWEVTEAFF
size: NA; V: TRBV20-1; J: TRBJ2-5; D: NA; DNA: TGCAGTGCGAGGAATGAGGAGACCCAGTACTTC; CDR3: CSARNEETQYF
size: NA; V: TRBV19; J: TRBJ1-2; D: NA; DNA: TGTGCCAGTAGTATTTCAGGGTACTATGGCTACACCTTC; CDR3: CASSISGYYGYTF
size: NA; V: TRBV4-1; J: TRBJ1-1; D: NA; DNA: TGCGCCAGCAGCCAAGGCGCGCGGCAGCTTGGCTCAGCTTTCTTT; CDR3: CASSQGARQLGSAFF
size: once; V: TRBV11-2; J: TRBJ2-1; D: TRBD2; DNA: TGTGCCAGCAGCTTAGTCCCACCGGGACTAGCTTCGACGAATGAGCAGTTCTTC; CDR3: CASSLVPPGLASTNEQFF
size: NA; V: TRBV4-1; J: TRBJ2-6; D: NA; DNA: TGCGCCAGCAGCCCCTTCTCTGGGGCCAACGTCCTGACTTTC; CDR3: CASSPFSGANVLTF
size: NA; V: TRBV7-6; J: TRBJ2-3; D: NA; DNA: TGTGCCAGCAGCCCTAGCCACGCGGCAGACACAGATACGCAGTATTTT; CDR3: CASSPSHAADTDTQYF
size: NA; V: TRBV6-1; J: TRBJ1-5; D: NA; DNA: TGTGCCAGCAGTGAAGCCTTAGAGCAGCCCCAGCATTTT; CDR3: CASSEALEQPQHF
size: NA; V: TRBV5-1; J: TRBJ2-1; D: TRBD1; DNA: TGCGCCAGCAGCTTGGCCCAGGGGGTGTACAATGAGCAGTTCTTC; CDR3: CASSLAQGVYNEQFF
size: NA; V: TRBV30; J: TRBJ1-6; D: NA; DNA: TGTGCCTGGAGTATCACCTATAATTCACCCCTCCACTTT; CDR3: CAWSITYNSPLHF
size: NA; V: TRBV19; J: TRBJ1-2; D: TRBD1; DNA: TGTGCCAGTAGTCCCCGGCGACAGGGATATAACTATGGCTACACCTTC; CDR3: CASSPRRQGYNYGYTF
size: NA; V: TRBV28; J: TRBJ1-5; D: NA; DNA: TGTGCCAGCAGTGGACAGCCAAATCAGCCCCAGCATTTT; CDR3: CASSGQPNQPQHF